A single sample gave rise to the 22 T cell receptor beta chains below, sequenced in a study of shared clonotypes between healthy human individuals. Only in-frame clones appear in the TCRdb table, and some are missing; sequencing was by immunoSEQ multiplex PCR. The data show some 2.3 million clones, approximately 93% seen once. The sequenced material came from naive CD4+ T cells from PBMCs. Described subset: CD45RA+ positively selected. These receptors came from a man between 18 and 35 years old in good health. Some clones in this sample may be carry-over from other donors' samples.

V and J are TRBV5-4 and TRBJ2-2, with 7 bases aligning to TRBD1. The CDR3 has 16 amino acids. Germline V CDR1 and CDR2: SGHNT, YYREEE (reference sequence). The V and J ends lost 4 bases and 6 bases, in that order; junction bases with no gene match: 12. The CDR3 protein is CASSPGQAVPAGELFF. In DNA, the CDR3 is TGTGCCAGCAGCCCCGGACAGGCCGTCCCCGCCGGGGAGCTGTTTTTT. The whole variable domain, remainder taken from reference TRBV5-4 and TRBJ2-2, is ETGVTQSPTHLIKTRGQQVTLRCSSQSGHNTVSWYQQALGQGPQFIFQYYREEENGRGNFPPRFSGLQFPNYSSELNVNALELDDSALYLCASSPGQAVPAGELFFGEGSRLTVL.

The rearrangement joins TRBV29-1 to TRBJ2-3; TRBD1 agrees at 7 bases. With V trimmed by 7 bases and J by 3 bases, 10 bases remained unmatched. The germline V gene encodes CDR1 SQVTM and CDR2 ANQGSEA. This CDR3 region has 14 residues. The CDR3 DNA reads TGCAGCGGGAACAGGGGATCCGAAACAGATACGCAGTATTTT. Translation gives CSGNRGSETDTQYF.

The chain recombines TRBV10-3 with TRBJ2-3; D possibly corresponds to TRBD2 (7 bases). CDR1 and CDR2 from the germline V gene are ENHRY and SYGVKD. The germline V and J ends were trimmed by 4 bases and 5 bases, with 13 bases remaining between them. The CDR3 sequence is 14 residues long. CDR3 region: CAISAGGRLDTQYF. The CDR3 DNA sequence: TGTGCCATCAGTGCCGGGGGGCGCTTAGATACGCAGTATTTT.

The chain has TRBV2 and TRBJ2-3; D may be TRBD1 (6 bases). V was shortened by 6 bases and J by 2 bases, with 15 bases between the two germline ends. Looked up from germline, CDR1 is SNHLY and CDR2 is FYNNEI. The length of the CDR3 is 15 residues. CDR3 protein: CASRNYRDPTDTQYF. The CDR3 DNA reads as TGTGCCAGCAGGAATTACAGGGACCCCACAGATACGCAGTATTTT.

Points on this clone: The sample carries other DNA sequences with the same CDR3. The rearrangement links TRBV20-1 to TRBJ2-1, with D possibly TRBD2 on 6 matching bases. There are 10 residues in the CDR3. V lost 7 bases, J lost 7 bases, and 8 bases lay in between. The V gene's germline CDR1 is DFQATT and CDR2 SNEGSKA (reference sequence). CDR3 region: CSVRGNEQFF. The DNA of the CDR3 is TGCAGTGTGCGGGGTAATGAGCAGTTCTTC.

The chain carries TRBV9 and TRBJ2-7; the match to TRBD2 covers 11 bases. The germline V gene has CDR1 SGDLS and CDR2 YYNGEE. V lost 0 bases, J lost 3 bases, and 2 bases stayed unmatched. The CDR3 covers 15 residues. The CDR3: CASSVGTSGGYEQYF. The DNA of the CDR3 is TGTGCCAGCAGCGTAGGTACTAGCGGGGGCTACGAGCAGTACTTC.

The chain has TRBV27 and TRBJ1-2; 10 nucleotides match TRBD1. The CDR3 length is 15 residues. Germline CDR1 reads MNHEY; CDR2 reads SMNVEV (reference sequence). Losses at the gene ends were 7 bases for V and 5 bases for J; bases not matched to a gene: 10. CDR3 in amino acids: CASTPLGQGGYGYTF. CDR3 DNA: TGTGCCAGCACCCCTCTTGGACAGGGGGGGTATGGCTACACCTTC.

The CDR3 is CASSYSVGRNTEAFF. CDR3 in DNA: TGTGCCAGCAGTTACTCTGTTGGACGTAACACTGAAGCTTTCTTT. The chain couples TRBV6-6 to TRBJ1-1; D unclear. This CDR3 is 15 amino acids long. Germline CDR1 is MNHNY and CDR2 is SVGAGI (reference sequence). V lost 0 bases to trimming and J lost 2 bases, with 10 bases between them.

The rearrangement links TRBV7-8 to TRBJ1-2; 11 nucleotides match TRBD1. The CDR3 is 14 amino acids. The germline gives CDR1 SGHVS, CDR2 FQNEAQ. V dropped 5 bases and J dropped 8; count of bases not matched to a gene: 7. Written as DNA, the CDR3 is TGTGCCAGCAGCAAAGGACAGGGGGCGGAAGGCTACACCTTC. This gives the protein CASSKGQGAEGYTF.

The rearrangement links TRBV9 to TRBJ2-7; 9 nucleotides line up with TRBD1. The ends lost 0 bases at V and 2 bases at J; junction bases unmatched: 3. The CDR3 totals 15 residues. CDR1 is SGDLS and CDR2 is YYNGEE in the germline V gene. CDR3 loop: CASSVEDRGPYEQYF. The DNA for the CDR3 is TGTGCCAGCAGCGTAGAGGACAGGGGACCCTACGAGCAGTACTTC.

The CDR3 reads CASSLSPPGQETQYF. Here the CDR3 DNA reads TGCGCCAGCAGCTTGTCCCCCCCAGGGCAAGAGACCCAGTACTTC. The chain couples TRBV5-1 to TRBJ2-5; tentative D call: TRBD1 (5 bases). Trimming stripped 1 base from V and 2 bases from J, with 12 bases between. CDR1 SGHRS and CDR2 YFSETQ come from the germline V gene. The CDR3 loop spans 15 amino acids. The whole variable domain, filled in from reference TRBV5-1 and TRBJ2-5, reads KAGVTQTPRYLIKTRGQQVTLSCSPISGHRSVSWYQQTPGQGLQFLFEYFSETQRNKGNFPGRFSGRQFSNSRSEMNVSTLELGDSALYLCASSLSPPGQETQYFGPGTRLLVL.

V usage is TRBV29-1 and J usage is TRBJ2-1; no reliable D call. This CDR3 is built from 12 residues. Trimming cost V 2 bases and J 9 bases, with 11 bases left between them. The germline V gene encodes CDR1 SQVTM and CDR2 ANQGSEA. CDR3 DNA: TGCAGCGTTGAATTTGATAGCAGTGAGCAGTTCTTC. Translating gives CSVEFDSSEQFF.

The V gene is TRBV18, the J gene TRBJ2-6; D remains ambiguous. The V and J ends lost 0 bases and 0 bases respectively, with 6 bases between them. The CDR3 covers 16 residues. CDR1 and CDR2 from the germline V gene are KGHSH and LQKENI. Here the CDR3 reads CASSPPNHSGANVLTF. DNA for the CDR3: TGTGCCAGCTCACCACCGAACCACTCTGGGGCCAACGTCCTGACTTTC.

This chain uses TRBV27 with TRBJ2-7, with D possibly being TRBD2 (6 bases). CDR1 and CDR2 from the germline V gene are MNHEY and SMNVEV (reference sequence). CDR3 length: 11 amino acids. The germline V and J ends were trimmed by 6 bases and 8 bases, with 11 bases remaining between them. CDR3 amino acids: CASSRGNKQYF. The CDR3 DNA is TGTGCCAGCAGCCGGGGGAACAAGCAGTACTTC.

This rearrangement joins TRBV11-2 to TRBJ2-7, with 10 bases matching TRBD1. The CDR3 is 14 amino acids. The J segment lost 4 bases and the V segment lost 3 bases, leaving 3 bases of the junction unmatched. Looked up from germline, CDR1 is SGHAT and CDR2 is FQNNGV. The CDR3: CASSLQGQGYEQYF. The CDR3 bases are TGTGCCAGCAGCTTGCAGGGACAGGGGTACGAGCAGTACTTC.

With regard to this clone: The same CDR3 also results from other DNA sequences found in this sample. The chain combines TRBV2 with TRBJ2-7; possibly TRBD2 for D (6 bases). From germline, CDR1 is SNHLY and CDR2 FYNNEI. The length of the CDR3 is 12 residues. Deletions cut 5 bases from V and 3 bases from J, with 8 bases between. The CDR3 spells CASSFGSYEQYF. The CDR3 bases are TGTGCCAGCAGTTTCGGGAGCTACGAGCAGTACTTC. The whole variable domain, remainder taken from reference TRBV2 and TRBJ2-7, is EPEVTQTPSHQVTQMGQEVILRCVPISNHLYFYWYRQILGQKVEFLVSFYNNEISEKSEIFDDQFSVERPDGSNFTLKIRSTKLEDSAMYFCASSFGSYEQYFGPGTRLTVT.

The chain recombines TRBV19 with TRBJ1-3, with D maybe TRBD1 (5 bases). The CDR3 has 16 amino acids. V dropped 3 bases and J dropped 1 base, with 13 bases sitting between them. Germline V gene sequence: CDR1 LNHDA, CDR2 SQIVND (reference sequence). The DNA of the CDR3 is TGTGCCAGTAGTATCCTGCTGGGGGGATCTGGAAACACCATATATTTT. It encodes CASSILLGGSGNTIYF.

The chain employs TRBV7-9 and TRBJ1-5, with 8 bases matching TRBD1. J gave up 1 base and V 8 bases, and 7 bases lay outside the gene matches. Germline V gene lookup returns CDR1 SEHNR and CDR2 FQNEAQ (reference sequence). The CDR3 spans 15 residues. The chain's CDR3 is CASHEWDRSNQPQHF. DNA for the CDR3: TGTGCCAGCCATGAATGGGACAGGAGCAATCAGCCCCAGCATTTT.

CDR3 region: CASRRLGIGELFF. The CDR3 coding sequence is TGTGCCAGCAGAAGGCTAGGGATCGGGGAGCTGTTTTTT. The chain has TRBV6-1 and TRBJ2-2; no clear D. CDR1 MNHNS and CDR2 SASEGT come from the germline V gene. CDR3 length: 13 residues. V lost 6 bases and J 7 bases, leaving 12 bases between the germline ends.

This rearrangement joins TRBV13 to TRBJ2-3; no clear D gene. CDR3 size: 14 residues. In germline, CDR1 is PRHDT, CDR2 FYEKMQ (reference sequence). Trimming pared 5 bases from V and 4 bases from J, leaving 13 bases between. The CDR3 coding sequence is TGTGCCAGCAGCCGACTCCACCGCGCAGATACGCAGTATTTT. Its translation is CASSRLHRADTQYF.

V and J are TRBV12-5 and TRBJ2-5; possible D gene TRBD1, 5 bases. CDR3 length equals 19 residues. V was shortened by 0 bases and J by 2 bases, with 22 bases between the two germline ends. Germline CDR1 LGHNT, CDR2 FRNRAP. The CDR3 nucleotides read TGTGCTAGTGGTTTGGTACGAGAAGGGTCGAAGGGGTTACAAGAGACCCAGTACTTC. Translation gives CASGLVREGSKGLQETQYF. The full variable domain, with the rest looked up from reference TRBV12-5 and TRBJ2-5, is DARVTQTPRHKVTEMGQEVTMRCQPILGHNTVFWYRQTMMQGLELLAYFRNRAPLDDSGMPKDRFSAEMPDATLATLKIQPSEPRDSAVYFCASGLVREGSKGLQETQYFGPGTRLLVL.

On this clone itself: This CDR3 is also generated by other DNA sequences in the sample. The chain joins TRBV28 to TRBJ1-1, with 7 bases matching TRBD1. CDR3 length equals 12 residues. Trimming took 6 bases from V and 10 from J; bases not matched to a gene: 8. Germline CDR1 MDHEN, CDR2 SYDVKM. CDR3 bases: TGTGCCAGCAGCCTGAGACAGGGTGGAGCTTTCTTT. It codes for CASSLRQGGAFF.